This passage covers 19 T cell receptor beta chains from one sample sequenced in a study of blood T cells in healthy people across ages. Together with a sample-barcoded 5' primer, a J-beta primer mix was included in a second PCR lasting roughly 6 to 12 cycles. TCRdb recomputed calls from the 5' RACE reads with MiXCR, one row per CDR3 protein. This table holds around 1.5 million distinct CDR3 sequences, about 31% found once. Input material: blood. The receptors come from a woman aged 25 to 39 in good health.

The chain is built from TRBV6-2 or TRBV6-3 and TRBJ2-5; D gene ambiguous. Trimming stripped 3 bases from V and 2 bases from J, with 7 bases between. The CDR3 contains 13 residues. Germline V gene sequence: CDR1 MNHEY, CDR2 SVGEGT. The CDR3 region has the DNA TGTGCCAGCAGTTATTGGCGGCAAGAGACCCAGTACTTC. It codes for CASSYWRQETQYF.

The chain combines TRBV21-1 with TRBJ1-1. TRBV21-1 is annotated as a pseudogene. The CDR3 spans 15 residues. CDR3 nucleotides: TGTGCCAGCAGCAAAGAATTTCGGGTGAACACTGAAGCTTTCTTT. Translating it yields CASSKEFRVNTEAFF.

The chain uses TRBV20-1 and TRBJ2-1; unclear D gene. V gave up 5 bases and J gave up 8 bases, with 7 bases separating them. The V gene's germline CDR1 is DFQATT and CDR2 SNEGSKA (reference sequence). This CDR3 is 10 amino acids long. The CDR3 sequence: CSALGYEQFF. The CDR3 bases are TGCAGTGCTCTTGGGTATGAGCAGTTCTTC.

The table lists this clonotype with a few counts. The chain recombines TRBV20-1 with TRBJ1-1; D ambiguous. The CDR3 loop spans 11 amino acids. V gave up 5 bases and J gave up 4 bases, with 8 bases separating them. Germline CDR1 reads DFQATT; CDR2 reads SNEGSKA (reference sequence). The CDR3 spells CSASHLTEAFF. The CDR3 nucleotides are TGCAGTGCTTCCCATCTCACTGAAGCTTTCTTT.

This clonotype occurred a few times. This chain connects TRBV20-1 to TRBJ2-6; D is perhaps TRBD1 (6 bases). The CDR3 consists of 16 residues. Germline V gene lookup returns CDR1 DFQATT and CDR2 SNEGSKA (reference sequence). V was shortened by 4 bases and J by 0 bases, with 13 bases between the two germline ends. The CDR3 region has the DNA TGCAGTGCTACATTACAGGGTTACTCTGGGGCCAACGTCCTGACTTTC. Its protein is CSATLQGYSGANVLTF.

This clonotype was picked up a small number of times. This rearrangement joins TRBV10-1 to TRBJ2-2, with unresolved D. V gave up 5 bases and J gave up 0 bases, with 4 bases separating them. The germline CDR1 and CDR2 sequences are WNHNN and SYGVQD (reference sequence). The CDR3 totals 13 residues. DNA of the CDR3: TGCGCCAGCAGTCACCCGAACACCGGGGAGCTGTTTTTT. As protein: CASSHPNTGELFF.

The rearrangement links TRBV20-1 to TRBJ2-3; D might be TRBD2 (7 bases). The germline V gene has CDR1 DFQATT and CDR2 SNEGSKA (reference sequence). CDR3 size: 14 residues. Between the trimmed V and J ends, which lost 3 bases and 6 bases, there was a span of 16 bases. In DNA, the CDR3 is TGCAGTGCTAGGGAGGGGGGGGCCGTGGATACGCAGTATTTT. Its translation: CSAREGGAVDTQYF.

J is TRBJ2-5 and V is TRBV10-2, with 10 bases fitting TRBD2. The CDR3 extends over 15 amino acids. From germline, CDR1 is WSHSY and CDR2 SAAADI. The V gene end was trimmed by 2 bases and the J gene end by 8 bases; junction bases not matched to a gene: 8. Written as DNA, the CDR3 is TGCGCCAGCAGTGAGGGTAGCGGGGGGAAATTCACCCAGTACTTC. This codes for CASSEGSGGKFTQYF.

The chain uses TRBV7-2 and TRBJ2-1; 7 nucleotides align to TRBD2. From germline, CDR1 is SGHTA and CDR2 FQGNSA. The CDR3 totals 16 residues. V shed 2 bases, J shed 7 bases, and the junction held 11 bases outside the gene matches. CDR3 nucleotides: TGTACCAGCAGCTTACCTGAAGCCGGGAGGTGGAATGAGCAGTTCTTC. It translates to CTSSLPEAGRWNEQFF.

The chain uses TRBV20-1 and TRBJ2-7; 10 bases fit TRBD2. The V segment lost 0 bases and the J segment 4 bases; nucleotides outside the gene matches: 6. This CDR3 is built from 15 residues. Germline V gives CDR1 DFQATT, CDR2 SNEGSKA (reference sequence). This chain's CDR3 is CSARDESGGDYEQYF. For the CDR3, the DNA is TGCAGTGCTAGAGATGAGAGCGGGGGGGATTACGAGCAGTACTTC.

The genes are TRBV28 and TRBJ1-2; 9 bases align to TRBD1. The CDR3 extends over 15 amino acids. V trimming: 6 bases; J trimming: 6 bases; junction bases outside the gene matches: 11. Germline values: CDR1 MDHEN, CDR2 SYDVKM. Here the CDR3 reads CASRATDRGGDGYTF. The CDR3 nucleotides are TGTGCCAGCAGAGCCACGGACAGGGGAGGAGATGGCTACACCTTC.

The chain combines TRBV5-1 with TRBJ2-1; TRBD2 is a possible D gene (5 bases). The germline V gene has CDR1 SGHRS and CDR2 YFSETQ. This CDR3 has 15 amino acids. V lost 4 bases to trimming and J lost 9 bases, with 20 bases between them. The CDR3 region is CASSIIRAAGGEQFF. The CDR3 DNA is TGCGCCAGCAGCATTATTAGGGCCGCAGGAGGTGAGCAGTTCTTC. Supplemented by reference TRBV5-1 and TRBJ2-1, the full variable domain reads KAGVTQTPRYLIKTRGQQVTLSCSPISGHRSVSWYQQTPGQGLQFLFEYFSETQRNKGNFPGRFSGRQFSNSRSEMNVSTLELGDSALYLCASSIIRAAGGEQFFGPGTRLTVL.

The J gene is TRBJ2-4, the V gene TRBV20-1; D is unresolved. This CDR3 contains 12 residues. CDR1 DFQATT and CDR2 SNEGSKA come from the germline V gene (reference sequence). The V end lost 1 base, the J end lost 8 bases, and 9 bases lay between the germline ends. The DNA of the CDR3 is TGCAGTGCTAGAGGACCTCGGGACATTCAGTACTTC. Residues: CSARGPRDIQYF.

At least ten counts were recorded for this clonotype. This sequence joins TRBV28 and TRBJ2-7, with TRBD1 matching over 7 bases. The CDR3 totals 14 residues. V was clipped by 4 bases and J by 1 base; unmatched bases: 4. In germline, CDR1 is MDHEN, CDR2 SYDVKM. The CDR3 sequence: CASSYPGQSYEQYF. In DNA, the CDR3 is TGTGCCAGCAGTTATCCGGGACAGTCCTACGAGCAGTACTTC.

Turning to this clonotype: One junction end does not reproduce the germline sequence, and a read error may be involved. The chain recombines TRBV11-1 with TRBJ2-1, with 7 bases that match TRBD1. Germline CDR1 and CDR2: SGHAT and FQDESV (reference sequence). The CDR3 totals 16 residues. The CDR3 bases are TGTGCCAGCGGCTTAACCGGGACAGCAACCTACAATGAGCAGTTCTTC. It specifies CASGLTGTATYNEQFF.

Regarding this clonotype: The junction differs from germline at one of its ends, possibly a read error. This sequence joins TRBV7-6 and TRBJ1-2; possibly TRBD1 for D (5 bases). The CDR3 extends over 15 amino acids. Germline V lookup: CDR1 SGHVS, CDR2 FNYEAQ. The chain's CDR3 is CASSLAPGEIYGHTF. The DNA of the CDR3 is TGTGCCAGCAGCTTAGCACCGGGGGAGATCTATGGCCACACCTTC.

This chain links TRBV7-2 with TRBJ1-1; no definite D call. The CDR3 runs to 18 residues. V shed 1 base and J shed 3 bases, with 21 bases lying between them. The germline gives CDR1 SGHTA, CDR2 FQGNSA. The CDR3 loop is CASSLVGGSPGRYTEAFF. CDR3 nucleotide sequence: TGTGCCAGCAGCTTAGTGGGTGGGTCTCCTGGGAGGTACACTGAAGCTTTCTTT.

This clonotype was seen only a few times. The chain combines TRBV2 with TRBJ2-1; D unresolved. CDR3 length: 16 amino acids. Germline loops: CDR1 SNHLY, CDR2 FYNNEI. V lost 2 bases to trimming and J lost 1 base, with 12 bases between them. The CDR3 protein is CASSELLVGSYNEQFF. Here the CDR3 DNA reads TGTGCCAGCAGTGAATTGTTAGTAGGGTCCTACAATGAGCAGTTCTTC. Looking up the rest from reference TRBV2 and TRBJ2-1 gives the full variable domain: EPEVTQTPSHQVTQMGQEVILRCVPISNHLYFYWYRQILGQKVEFLVSFYNNEISEKSEIFDDQFSVERPDGSNFTLKIRSTKLEDSAMYFCASSELLVGSYNEQFFGPGTRLTVL.

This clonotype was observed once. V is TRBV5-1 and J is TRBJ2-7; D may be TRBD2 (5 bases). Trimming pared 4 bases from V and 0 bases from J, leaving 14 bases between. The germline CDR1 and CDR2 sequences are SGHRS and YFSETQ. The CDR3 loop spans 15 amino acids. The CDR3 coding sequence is TGCGCCAGCAGCCGAGCGGAACTTAGCTCCTACGAGCAGTACTTC. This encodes CASSRAELSSYEQYF.